This T cell receptor beta chain originates from a study of OX40 agonist ivuxolimab in advanced cancers. The length of the CDR3 is 14 residues. CDR1 and CDR2 from the germline V gene are SGDLS and YYNGEE. The V end lost 2 bases, the J end lost 4 bases, and 11 bases lay between the germline ends. The data were produced by immunoSEQ multiplex PCR, yet TCRdb's version contains in-frame clones alone and is incomplete. The table records approximately 56,000 clones, about nine tenths of them present only once. The TCR was taken from an adult with an advanced solid tumor such as melanoma, head and neck, liver or kidney cancer. The sample consisted of CD4+ or CD8+ T cells sorted from blood, taken in a trial of the OX40 agonist ivuxolimab. V and J are TRBV9 and TRBJ2-3; D uncertain. CDR3 sequence (DNA): TGTGCCAGCAGCGTGGGCATTGGGGCAGATACGCAGTATTTT. Its translation is CASSVGIGADTQYF.